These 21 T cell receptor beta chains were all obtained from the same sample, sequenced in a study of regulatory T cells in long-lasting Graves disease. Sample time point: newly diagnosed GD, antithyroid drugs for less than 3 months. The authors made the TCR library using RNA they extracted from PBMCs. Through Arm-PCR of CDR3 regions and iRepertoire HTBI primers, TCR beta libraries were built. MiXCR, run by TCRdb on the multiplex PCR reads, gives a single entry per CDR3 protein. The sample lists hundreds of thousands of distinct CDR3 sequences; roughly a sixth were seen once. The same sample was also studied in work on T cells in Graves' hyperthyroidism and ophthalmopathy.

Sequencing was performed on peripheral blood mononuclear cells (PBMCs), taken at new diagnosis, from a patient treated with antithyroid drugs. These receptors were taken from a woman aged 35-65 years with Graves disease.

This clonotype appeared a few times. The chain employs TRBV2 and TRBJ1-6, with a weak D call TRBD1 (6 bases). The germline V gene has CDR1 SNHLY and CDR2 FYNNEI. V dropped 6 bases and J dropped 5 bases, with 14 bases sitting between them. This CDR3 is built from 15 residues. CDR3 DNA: TGTGCCAGCAGGACAGAGGGGGTGGATAATTCACCCCTCCACTTT. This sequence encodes CASRTEGVDNSPLHF.

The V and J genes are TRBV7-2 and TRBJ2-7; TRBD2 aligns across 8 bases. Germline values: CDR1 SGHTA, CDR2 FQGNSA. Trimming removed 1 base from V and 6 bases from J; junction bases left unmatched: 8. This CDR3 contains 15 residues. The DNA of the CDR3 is TGTGCCAGCAGCTTAGTGACGGGGGGGGCCGCCGAGCAGTACTTC. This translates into CASSLVTGGAAEQYF.

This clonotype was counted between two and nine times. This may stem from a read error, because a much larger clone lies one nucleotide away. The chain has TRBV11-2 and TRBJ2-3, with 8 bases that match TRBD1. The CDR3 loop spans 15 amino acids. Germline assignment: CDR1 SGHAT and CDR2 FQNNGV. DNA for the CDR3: TGTGCCAGCAGCCAGAGACAGGGGAACACAGATACGCAGTGTTTT. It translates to CASSQRQGNTDTQCF.

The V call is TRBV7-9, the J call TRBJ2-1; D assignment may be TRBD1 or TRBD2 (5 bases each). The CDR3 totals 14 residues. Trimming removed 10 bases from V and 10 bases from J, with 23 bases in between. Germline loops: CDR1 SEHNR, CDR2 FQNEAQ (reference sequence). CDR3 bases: TGTGCCACCCTAAACGGGGCAGGGTTCGGGGAGCAGTTCTTC. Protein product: CATLNGAGFGEQFF.

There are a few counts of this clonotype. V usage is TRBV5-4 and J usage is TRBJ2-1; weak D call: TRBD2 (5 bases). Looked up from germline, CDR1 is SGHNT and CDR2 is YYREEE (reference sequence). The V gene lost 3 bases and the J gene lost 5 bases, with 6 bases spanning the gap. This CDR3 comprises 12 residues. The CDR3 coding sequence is TGTGCCAGCAGCTGGACTGACAATGAGCAGTTCTTC. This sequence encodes CASSWTDNEQFF.

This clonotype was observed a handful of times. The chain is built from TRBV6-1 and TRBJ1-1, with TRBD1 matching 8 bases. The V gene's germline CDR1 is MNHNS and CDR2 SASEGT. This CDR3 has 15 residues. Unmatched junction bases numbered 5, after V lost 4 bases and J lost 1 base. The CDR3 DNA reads TGTGCCAGCAGTGTACCAGGGGGCTGGAACACTGAAGCTTTCTTT. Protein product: CASSVPGGWNTEAFF.

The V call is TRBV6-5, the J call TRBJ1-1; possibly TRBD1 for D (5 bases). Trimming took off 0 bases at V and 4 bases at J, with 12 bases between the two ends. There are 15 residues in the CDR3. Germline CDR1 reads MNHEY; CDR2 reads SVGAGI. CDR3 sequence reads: CASSYSGSGTTEAFF. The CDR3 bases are TGTGCCAGCAGTTACTCGGGGAGCGGGACCACTGAAGCTTTCTTT.

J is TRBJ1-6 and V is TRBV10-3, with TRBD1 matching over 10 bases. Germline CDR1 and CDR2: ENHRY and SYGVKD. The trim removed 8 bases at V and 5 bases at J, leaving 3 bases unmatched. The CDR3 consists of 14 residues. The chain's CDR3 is CAIGGQGDNSPLHF. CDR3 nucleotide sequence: TGTGCCATCGGAGGACAGGGGGATAATTCACCCCTCCACTTT.

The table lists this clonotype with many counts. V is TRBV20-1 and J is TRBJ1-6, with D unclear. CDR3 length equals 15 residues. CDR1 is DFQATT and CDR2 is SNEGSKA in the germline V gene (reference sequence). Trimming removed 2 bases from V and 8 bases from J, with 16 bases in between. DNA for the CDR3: TGCAGTGCTAGACTCCCGCCGCCACGAGATTCACCCCTCCACTTT. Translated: CSARLPPPRDSPLHF.

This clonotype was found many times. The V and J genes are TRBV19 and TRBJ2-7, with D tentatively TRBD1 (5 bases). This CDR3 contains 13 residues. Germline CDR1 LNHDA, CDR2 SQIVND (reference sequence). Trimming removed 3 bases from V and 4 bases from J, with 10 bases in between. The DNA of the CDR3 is TGTGCCAGTAGTATCGGCAGGGTGTACGAGCAGTACTTC. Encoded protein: CASSIGRVYEQYF.

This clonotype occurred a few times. The CDR3 protein is CSAKGVSSGNTEAFF. The CDR3 DNA sequence: TGCAGTGCTAAAGGTGTTTCCAGTGGGAACACTGAAGCTTTCTTT. This chain joins TRBV20-1 and TRBJ1-1; D is unclear. The V gene's germline CDR1 is DFQATT and CDR2 SNEGSKA (reference sequence). V lost 4 bases, J lost 1 base, and 16 bases lay in between. The CDR3 loop spans 15 amino acids.

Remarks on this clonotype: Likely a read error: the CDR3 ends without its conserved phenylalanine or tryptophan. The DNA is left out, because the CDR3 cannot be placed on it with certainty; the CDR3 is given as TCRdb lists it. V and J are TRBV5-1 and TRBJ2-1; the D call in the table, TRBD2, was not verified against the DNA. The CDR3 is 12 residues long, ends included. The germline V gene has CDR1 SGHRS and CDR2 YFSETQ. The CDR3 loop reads CASSLEGTSKIS.

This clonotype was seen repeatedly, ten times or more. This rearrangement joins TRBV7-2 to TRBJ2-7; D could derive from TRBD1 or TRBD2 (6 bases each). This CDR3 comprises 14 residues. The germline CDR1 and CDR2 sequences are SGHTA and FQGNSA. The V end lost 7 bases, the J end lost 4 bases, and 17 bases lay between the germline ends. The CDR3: CASTGGGRRYEQYF. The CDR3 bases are TGTGCCAGCACCGGTGGGGGGCGGAGGTACGAGCAGTACTTC. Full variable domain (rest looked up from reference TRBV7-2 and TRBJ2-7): GAGVSQSPSNKVTEKGKDVELRCDPISGHTALYWYRQSLGQGLEFLIYFQGNSAPDKSGLPSDRFSAERTGGSVSTLTIQRTQQEDSAVYLCASTGGGRRYEQYFGPGTRLTVT.

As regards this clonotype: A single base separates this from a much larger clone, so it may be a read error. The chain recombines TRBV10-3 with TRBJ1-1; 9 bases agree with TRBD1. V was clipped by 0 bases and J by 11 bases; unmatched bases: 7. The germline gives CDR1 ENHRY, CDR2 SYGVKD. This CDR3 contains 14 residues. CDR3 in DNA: TGTGCCATCAGTGAGTCTCCATGGACAGGGGACGCTTTCTTT. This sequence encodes CAISESPWTGDAFF.

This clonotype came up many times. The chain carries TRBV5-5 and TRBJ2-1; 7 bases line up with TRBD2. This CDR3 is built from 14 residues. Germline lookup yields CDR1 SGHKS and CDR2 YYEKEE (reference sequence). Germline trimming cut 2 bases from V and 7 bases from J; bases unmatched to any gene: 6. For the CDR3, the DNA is TGTGCCAGCAGCTTCGACCGGGGGGAAAATGAGCAGTTCTTC. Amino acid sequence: CASSFDRGENEQFF.

In DNA form, the CDR3 reads TGTGCCAGCAGCTTAGGGGCCGCTAGTCTTTACAATGAGCAGTTCTTC. This codes for CASSLGAASLYNEQFF. This chain connects TRBV7-2 to TRBJ2-1; no firm D call. Germline V lookup: CDR1 SGHTA, CDR2 FQGNSA. This CDR3 is 16 amino acids long. V gave up 1 base and J gave up 4 bases, with 14 bases separating them.

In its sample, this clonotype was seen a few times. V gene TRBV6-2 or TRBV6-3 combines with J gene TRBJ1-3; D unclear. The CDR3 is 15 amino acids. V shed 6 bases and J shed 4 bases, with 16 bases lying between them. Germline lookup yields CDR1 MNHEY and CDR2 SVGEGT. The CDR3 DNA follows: TGTGCCAGCAGAATGGGAGCACCCTCGGGAAACACCATATATTTT. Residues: CASRMGAPSGNTIYF.

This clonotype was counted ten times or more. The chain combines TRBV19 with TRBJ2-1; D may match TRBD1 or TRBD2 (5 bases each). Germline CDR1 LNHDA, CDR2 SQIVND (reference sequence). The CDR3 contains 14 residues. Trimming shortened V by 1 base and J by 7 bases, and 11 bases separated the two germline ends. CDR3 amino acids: CASSIGHWGNEQFF. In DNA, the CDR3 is TGTGCCAGTAGTATAGGTCACTGGGGGAATGAGCAGTTCTTC.

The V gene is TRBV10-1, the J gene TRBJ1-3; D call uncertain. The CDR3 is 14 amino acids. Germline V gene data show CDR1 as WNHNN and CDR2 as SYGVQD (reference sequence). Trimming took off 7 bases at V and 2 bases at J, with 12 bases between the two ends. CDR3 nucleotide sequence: TGCGCCAGCATGGAAAGGGCGGCTGGAAACACCATATATTTT. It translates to CASMERAAGNTIYF.

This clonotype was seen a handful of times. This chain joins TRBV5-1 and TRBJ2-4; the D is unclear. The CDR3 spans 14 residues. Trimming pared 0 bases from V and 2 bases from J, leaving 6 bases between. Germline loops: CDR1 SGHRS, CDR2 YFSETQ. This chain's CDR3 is CASSLEGPKNIQYF. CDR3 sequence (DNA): TGCGCCAGCAGCTTGGAAGGGCCCAAAAACATTCAGTACTTC.

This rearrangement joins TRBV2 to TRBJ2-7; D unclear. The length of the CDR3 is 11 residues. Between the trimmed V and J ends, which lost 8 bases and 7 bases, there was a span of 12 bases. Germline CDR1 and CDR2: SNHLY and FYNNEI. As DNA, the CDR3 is TGTGCCAGCTCCAGAGACAATGAGCAGTACTTC. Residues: CASSRDNEQYF.